These 15 T cell receptor beta chains share one sample of origin, sequenced in a study of molecular identifiers for immune sequencing clone quantification. MiXCR, applied by TCRdb to the PCR reads, yields one record per CDR3 protein. This table holds roughly 630,000 distinct CDR3 sequences, about 25% found once. The sequenced sample was naive CD8+ T cells from blood, with Jurkat cell RNA spiked in. Subset described: FACS-sorted CD8+CD4-CCR7+CD45RA+ naive T cells. These receptors came from a human donor in good health. Some libraries in this study had Jurkat cell RNA spiked in.

This clonotype was seen many times. The rearrangement joins TRBV6-2 or TRBV6-3 to TRBJ2-4, with D unclear. Germline V CDR1 and CDR2: MNHEY, SVGEGT. Trimming took off 5 bases at V and 5 bases at J, with 1 base between the two ends. CDR3 length equals 10 residues. The CDR3 region has the DNA TGTGCCAGCAGTCAAAACATTCAGTACTTC. Residues: CASSQNIQYF.

The gene calls are TRBV19 and TRBJ1-1, with D perhaps matching TRBD1 (5 bases). The length of the CDR3 is 14 residues. Germline V gives CDR1 LNHDA, CDR2 SQIVND (reference sequence). The V end was cut by 5 bases, the J end by 7 bases, with 17 bases between. CDR3 nucleotides: TGTGCCAGTAGTGCCCGTCGGGGCCTTATTGAAGCTTTCTTT. This encodes CASSARRGLIEAFF.

The J gene is TRBJ2-1, the V gene TRBV4-1, with TRBD1 matching over 8 bases. This CDR3 comprises 16 residues. V dropped 0 bases and J dropped 1; count of bases not matched to a gene: 2. Germline CDR1 MGHRA, CDR2 YSYEKL. CDR3 DNA sequence: TGCGCCAGCAGCCAAGACCAGGGGGCATCCTACAATGAGCAGTTCTTC. Translating it yields CASSQDQGASYNEQFF.

This clonotype showed up many times. This chain connects TRBV28 to TRBJ2-1; TRBD2 matches at 7 bases. There are 14 residues in the CDR3. The germline V gene has CDR1 MDHEN and CDR2 SYDVKM. With V trimmed by 8 bases and J by 3 bases, 7 bases remained unmatched. The CDR3 nucleotides are TGTGCCAGCGTATCTAGCGGAAGCTACAATGAGCAGTTCTTC. Translation gives CASVSSGSYNEQFF.

There are a few counts of this clonotype. The chain combines TRBV5-6 with TRBJ2-7, with 9 positions matching TRBD2. Germline V lookup: CDR1 SGHDT, CDR2 YYEEEE. V shed 4 bases, J shed 0 bases, and the junction held 2 bases outside the gene matches. This CDR3 has 14 amino acids. The CDR3 sequence: CASSVAGASYEQYF. CDR3 DNA: TGTGCCAGCAGCGTAGCGGGGGCCTCCTACGAGCAGTACTTC.

This clonotype has ten or more counts. Sequence at one end of the junction differs from germline and may be a read error. The chain employs TRBV19 and TRBJ2-7; tentative D call: TRBD1 (6 bases). Germline V lookup: CDR1 LNHDA, CDR2 SQIVND (reference sequence). The CDR3 is made up of 11 amino acids. CDR3 sequence reads: CASSSPGTRTF. As DNA, the CDR3 is TGTGCCAGTAGTTCCCCCGGGACACGAACCTTC. The variable domain in full, with the rest retrieved from reference TRBV19 and TRBJ2-7, is DGGITQSPKYLFRKEGQNVTLSCEQNLNHDAMYWYRQDPGQGLRLIYYSQIVNDFQKGDIAEGYSVSREKKESFPLTVTSAQKNPTAFYLCASSSPGTRTFGPGTRLTVT.

In this sample, this clonotype turned up a few times. The chain links TRBV2 to TRBJ2-7; no clear D. Trimming took off 1 base at V and 4 bases at J, with 8 bases between the two ends. The CDR3 sequence is 13 residues long. Germline CDR1 and CDR2: SNHLY and FYNNEI. CDR3 bases: TGTGCCAGCAGTGAAGGAGGAGTGTACGAGCAGTACTTC. Translation gives CASSEGGVYEQYF. Full variable domain (outside the CDR3, taken from reference TRBV2 and TRBJ2-7): EPEVTQTPSHQVTQMGQEVILRCVPISNHLYFYWYRQILGQKVEFLVSFYNNEISEKSEIFDDQFSVERPDGSNFTLKIRSTKLEDSAMYFCASSEGGVYEQYFGPGTRLTVT.

This clonotype was counted only a few times. The genes are TRBV2 and TRBJ2-1, with D possibly being TRBD1 (6 bases). Germline V gene lookup returns CDR1 SNHLY and CDR2 FYNNEI. This CDR3 comprises 21 residues. Trimming cost V 4 bases and J 0 bases, with 28 bases left between them. CDR3 nucleotides: TGTGCCAGCAGTGGGACTCCAGGGGTAGAGGCGACAAGAAGCTCCTACAATGAGCAGTTCTTC. Protein sequence: CASSGTPGVEATRSSYNEQFF. The full variable domain, with the rest looked up from reference TRBV2 and TRBJ2-1, is EPEVTQTPSHQVTQMGQEVILRCVPISNHLYFYWYRQILGQKVEFLVSFYNNEISEKSEIFDDQFSVERPDGSNFTLKIRSTKLEDSAMYFCASSGTPGVEATRSSYNEQFFGPGTRLTVL.

This clonotype was detected many times. This rearrangement joins TRBV12-3 or TRBV12-4 to TRBJ1-5; D may be TRBD1 (6 bases). Trimming took off 5 bases at V and 0 bases at J, with 14 bases between the two ends. This CDR3 spans 16 amino acids. CDR3: CASSLQGLYSNQPQHF. The CDR3 nucleotides read TGTGCCAGCAGTCTGCAGGGGCTTTATAGCAATCAGCCCCAGCATTTT.

This clonotype was seen many times. The CDR3 is CASSQFGRNTEAFF. The CDR3 DNA reads TGTGCCAGCAGCCAGTTTGGACGGAACACTGAAGCTTTCTTT. This chain links TRBV3-1 with TRBJ1-1, with unresolved D. The CDR3 runs to 14 residues. CDR1 LGHDT and CDR2 YNNKEL come from the germline V gene (reference sequence). Between the trimmed V and J ends, which lost 3 bases and 1 base, there was a span of 9 bases.

This clonotype has at least ten counts. The rearrangement joins TRBV4-3 to TRBJ1-3, with TRBD1 identical over 10 bases. The CDR3 extends over 20 amino acids. With V trimmed by 0 bases and J by 0 bases, 11 bases remained unmatched. The V gene's germline CDR1 is LGHNA and CDR2 YSLEER. CDR3 bases: TGCGCCAGCAGCCAAGATCACTACCGGGACAGGGGAGTCTCTGGAAACACCATATATTTT. This gives the protein CASSQDHYRDRGVSGNTIYF.

This clonotype appeared many times. The chain employs TRBV7-9 and TRBJ1-1; possibly TRBD1 for D (5 bases). Trimming took off 0 bases at V and 8 bases at J, with 16 bases between the two ends. This CDR3 spans 15 amino acids. Germline CDR1 and CDR2: SEHNR and FQNEAQ (reference sequence). The CDR3 region has the DNA TGTGCCAGCAGCTTAGCGCAGGGCAGAGCATTAGAAGCTTTCTTT. Translated, it gives CASSLAQGRALEAFF.

V gene TRBV7-2 combines with J gene TRBJ2-1, with unresolved D. This CDR3 is 14 amino acids long. Germline lookup yields CDR1 SGHTA and CDR2 FQGNSA. The ends were cut back, 1 base at V and 9 bases at J, with 13 bases in the middle. CDR3 region: CASSLGPVPGEQFF. The CDR3 DNA sequence: TGTGCCAGCAGCTTAGGGCCAGTTCCTGGTGAGCAGTTCTTC.

This clonotype has ten or more counts. The J gene is TRBJ2-7, the V gene TRBV20-1, with 9 bases lining up with TRBD2. This CDR3 spans 15 amino acids. Trimming removed 0 bases from V and 7 bases from J; junction bases left unmatched: 10. Germline V CDR1 and CDR2: DFQATT, SNEGSKA (reference sequence). CDR3 amino acids: CSARDLSGSSSEQYF. Here the CDR3 DNA reads TGCAGTGCTAGAGATCTTAGCGGGAGTTCCTCGGAGCAGTACTTC.

This clonotype was observed at least ten times. The chain has TRBV12-5 and TRBJ2-5; D unresolved. The CDR3 is 14 residues long. The V gene lost 1 base and the J gene lost 5 bases, with 11 bases spanning the gap. From germline, CDR1 is LGHNT and CDR2 FRNRAP. CDR3 region: CASGLGMGMETQYF. As DNA, the CDR3 is TGTGCTAGTGGTTTGGGGATGGGGATGGAGACCCAGTACTTC.